This T cell receptor beta chain was identified during a study of breast tumors, draining lymph nodes, adjacent tissues. General study results and limits: Most tumor T cells seemingly derive from lymph node, then expand in tumor. Tumors had less TCR diversity than lymph nodes, more than nontumor tissue.

Breast cancer patients provided tissue from their axillary draining lymph nodes. This clonotype was seen many times. The antigen remains unidentified. Germline CDR1 is SGHAT and CDR2 is FQDESV (reference sequence). This CDR3 is 16 amino acids long. Trimming removed 5 bases from V and 4 bases from J, with 20 bases in between. Using its own MiXCR run on the multiplex PCR reads, TCRdb lists one record per CDR3 protein. The sample includes fewer than 300,000 distinct CDR3 sequences, approximately 29% of them seen just once. The chain links TRBV11-1 to TRBJ2-5; D call uncertain. This sequence was found in a female donor with breast cancer. Some clones in this sample may be carry-over from other donors' samples. The specimen was axillary lymph node tissue. CDR3 amino acids: CASSPPGAGLGETQYF. CDR3 nucleotides: TGTGCCAGCAGCCCCCCGGGTGCAGGCCTCGGAGAGACCCAGTACTTC.